The following is a T cell receptor beta chain sequence with its context. Its cognate antigen is unknown. This specimen belongs to a study of T-cell memory formation after mild COVID-19. Regarding the study as a whole: Among clones peaking at day 37 in the second wave, SARS-CoV-2 specificity remained unconfirmed.

TCRdb fed the 5' RACE reads into MiXCR, producing one record per CDR3 protein. The sample records about 210,000 distinct CDR3 sequences, around 27% being singletons. CDR1 and CDR2 (germline): SGDLS, YYNGEE. V trimming: 3 bases; J trimming: 5 bases; junction bases outside the gene matches: 7. The CDR3 runs 14 residues. The sequence was obtained from an adult woman who had mild COVID-19 (a few samples of this study predate the infection). Cell type and time point are not known. The sequencing input was PBMCs or a T cell subset sorted from them (not recorded which). This sequence joins TRBV9 and TRBJ1-2, with 7 bases fitting TRBD1. The DNA of the CDR3 is TGTGCCAGCAGCGCCGGAGAGGGGGCTTATGGCTACACCTTC. Its translation: CASSAGEGAYGYTF. The variable domain in full, completed from reference TRBV9 and TRBJ1-2, reads DSGVTQTPKHLITATGQRVTLRCSPRSGDLSVYWYQQSLDQGLQFLIQYYNGEERAKGNILERFSAQQFPDLHSELNLSSLELGDSALYFCASSAGEGAYGYTFGSGTRLTVV.